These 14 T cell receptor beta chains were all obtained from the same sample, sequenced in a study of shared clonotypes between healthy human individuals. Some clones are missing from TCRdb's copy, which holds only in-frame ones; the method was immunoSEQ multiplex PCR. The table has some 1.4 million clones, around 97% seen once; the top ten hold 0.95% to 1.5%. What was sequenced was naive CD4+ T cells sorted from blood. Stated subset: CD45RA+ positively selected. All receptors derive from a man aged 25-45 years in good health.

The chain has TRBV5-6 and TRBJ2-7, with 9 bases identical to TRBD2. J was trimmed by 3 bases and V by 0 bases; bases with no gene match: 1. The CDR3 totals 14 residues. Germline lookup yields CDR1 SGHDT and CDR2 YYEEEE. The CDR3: CASSLGTSVYEQYF. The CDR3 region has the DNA TGTGCCAGCAGCTTGGGGACTAGCGTCTACGAGCAGTACTTC.

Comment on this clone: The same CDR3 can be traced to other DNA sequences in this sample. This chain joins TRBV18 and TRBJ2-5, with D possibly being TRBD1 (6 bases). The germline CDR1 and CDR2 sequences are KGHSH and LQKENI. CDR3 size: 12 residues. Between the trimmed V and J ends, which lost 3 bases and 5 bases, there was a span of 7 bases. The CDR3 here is CASSPTGETQYF. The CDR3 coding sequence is TGTGCCAGCTCACCTACAGGGGAGACCCAGTACTTC.

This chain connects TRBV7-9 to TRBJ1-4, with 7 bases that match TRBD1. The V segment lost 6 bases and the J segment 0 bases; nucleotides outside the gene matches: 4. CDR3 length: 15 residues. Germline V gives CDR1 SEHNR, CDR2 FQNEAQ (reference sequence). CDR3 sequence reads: CASSPGQATNEKLFF. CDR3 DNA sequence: TGTGCCAGCAGTCCAGGACAGGCAACTAATGAAAAACTGTTTTTT.

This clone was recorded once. The CDR3 bases are TGCGCCAGCACGGTGTCGGGGGAAGAGACCCAGTACTTC. It is translated as CASTVSGEETQYF. The gene calls are TRBV5-1 and TRBJ2-5; tentatively, D is TRBD2 (6 bases). V lost 6 bases and J lost 3, with 12 bases in between. The CDR3 contains 13 residues. Germline V gene lookup returns CDR1 SGHRS and CDR2 YFSETQ.

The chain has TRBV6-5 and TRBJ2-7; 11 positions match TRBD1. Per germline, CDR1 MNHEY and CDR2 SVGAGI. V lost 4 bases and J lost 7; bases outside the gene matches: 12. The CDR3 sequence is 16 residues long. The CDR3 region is CASSWAPPGTGGEQYF. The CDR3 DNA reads TGTGCCAGCAGTTGGGCCCCGCCCGGGACAGGGGGTGAGCAGTACTTC.

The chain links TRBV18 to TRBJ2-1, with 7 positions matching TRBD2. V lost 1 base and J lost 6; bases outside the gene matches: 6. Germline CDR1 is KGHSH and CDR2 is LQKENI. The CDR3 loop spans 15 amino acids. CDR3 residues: CASSPQSGTLNEQFF. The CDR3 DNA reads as TGTGCCAGCTCACCACAGAGCGGGACGCTCAATGAGCAGTTCTTC.

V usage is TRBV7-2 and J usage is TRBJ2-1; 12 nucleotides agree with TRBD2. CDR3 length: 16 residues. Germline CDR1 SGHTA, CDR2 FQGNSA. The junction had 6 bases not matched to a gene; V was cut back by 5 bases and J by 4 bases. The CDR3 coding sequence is TGTGCCAGCAGCCCCCAAGGACTAGCGGGGTACAATGAGCAGTTCTTC. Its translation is CASSPQGLAGYNEQFF.

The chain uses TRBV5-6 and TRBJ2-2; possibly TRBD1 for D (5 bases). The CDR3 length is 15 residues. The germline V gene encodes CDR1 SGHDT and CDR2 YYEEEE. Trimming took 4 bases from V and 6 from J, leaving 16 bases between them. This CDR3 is CASSPIGRGSGELFF. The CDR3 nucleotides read TGTGCCAGCAGCCCGATCGGAAGGGGTTCCGGGGAGCTGTTTTTT.

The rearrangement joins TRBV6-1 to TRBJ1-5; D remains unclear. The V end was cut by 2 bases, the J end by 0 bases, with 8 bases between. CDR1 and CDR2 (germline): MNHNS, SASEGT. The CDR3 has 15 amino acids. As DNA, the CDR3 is TGTGCCAGCAGTGAAATAGGAAGTAGCAATCAGCCCCAGCATTTT. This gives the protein CASSEIGSSNQPQHF.

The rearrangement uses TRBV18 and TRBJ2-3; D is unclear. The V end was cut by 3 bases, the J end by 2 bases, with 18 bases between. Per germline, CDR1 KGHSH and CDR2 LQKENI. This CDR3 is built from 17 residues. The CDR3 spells CASSPLDALLTTDTQYF. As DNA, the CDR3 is TGTGCCAGCTCACCCCTAGACGCGCTACTTACCACAGATACGCAGTATTTT.

DNA of the CDR3: TGTGCCAGCAGTACCGTGACTAGGGGGAAGCAGTTCTTC. Its protein is CASSTVTRGKQFF. The chain employs TRBV28 and TRBJ2-1; D may match TRBD1 or TRBD2 (6 bases each). Germline loops: CDR1 MDHEN, CDR2 SYDVKM. V was trimmed by 5 bases and J by 11 bases, leaving 16 bases between them. The CDR3 length is 13 residues. The whole variable domain, filled in from reference TRBV28 and TRBJ2-1, reads DVKVTQSSRYLVKRTGEKVFLECVQDMDHENMFWYRQDPGLGLRLIYFSYDVKMKEKGDIPEGYSVSREKKERFSLILESASTNQTSMYLCASSTVTRGKQFFGPGTRLTVL.

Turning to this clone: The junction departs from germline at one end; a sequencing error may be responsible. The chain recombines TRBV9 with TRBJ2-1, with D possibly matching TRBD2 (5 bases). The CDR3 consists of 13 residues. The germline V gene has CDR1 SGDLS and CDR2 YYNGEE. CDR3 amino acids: CASSNSSYHEQFF. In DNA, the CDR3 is TGTGCCAGCAGCAATTCTAGCTACCATGAGCAGTTCTTC.

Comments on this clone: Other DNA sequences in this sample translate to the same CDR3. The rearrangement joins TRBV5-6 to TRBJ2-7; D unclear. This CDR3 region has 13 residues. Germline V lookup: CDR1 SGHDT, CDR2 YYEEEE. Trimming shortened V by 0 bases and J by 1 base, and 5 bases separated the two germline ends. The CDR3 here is CASSLASSYEQYF. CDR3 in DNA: TGTGCCAGCAGCTTGGCCTCTTCCTACGAGCAGTACTTC.

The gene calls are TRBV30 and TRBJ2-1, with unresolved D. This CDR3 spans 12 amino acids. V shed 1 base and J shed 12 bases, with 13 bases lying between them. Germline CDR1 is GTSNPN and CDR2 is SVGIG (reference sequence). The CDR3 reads CAWSGVMNRQFF. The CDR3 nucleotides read TGTGCCTGGAGTGGGGTCATGAATAGGCAGTTCTTC.